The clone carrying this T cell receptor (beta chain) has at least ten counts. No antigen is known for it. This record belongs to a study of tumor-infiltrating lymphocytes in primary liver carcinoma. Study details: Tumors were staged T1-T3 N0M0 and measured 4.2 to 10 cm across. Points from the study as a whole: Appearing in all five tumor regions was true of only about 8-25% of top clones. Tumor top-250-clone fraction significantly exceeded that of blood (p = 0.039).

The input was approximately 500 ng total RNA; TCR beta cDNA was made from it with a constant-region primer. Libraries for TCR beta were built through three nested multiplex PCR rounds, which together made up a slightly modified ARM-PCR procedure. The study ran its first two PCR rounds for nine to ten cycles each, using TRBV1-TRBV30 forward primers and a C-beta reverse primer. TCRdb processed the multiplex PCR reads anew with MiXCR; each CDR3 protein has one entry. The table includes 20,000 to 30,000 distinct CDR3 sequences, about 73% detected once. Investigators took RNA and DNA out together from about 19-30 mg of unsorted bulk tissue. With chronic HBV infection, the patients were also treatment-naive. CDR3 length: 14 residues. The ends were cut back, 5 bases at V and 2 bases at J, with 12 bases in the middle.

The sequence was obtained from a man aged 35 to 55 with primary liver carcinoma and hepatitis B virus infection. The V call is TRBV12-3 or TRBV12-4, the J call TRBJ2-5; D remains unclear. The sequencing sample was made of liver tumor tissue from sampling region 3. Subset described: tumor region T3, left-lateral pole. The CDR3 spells CASSVPGSQETQYF. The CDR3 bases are TGTGCCAGCAGTGTGCCAGGCTCACAAGAGACCCAGTACTTC.